This entry lists 24 T cell receptor beta chains sequenced from one sample in a study of cytomegalovirus exposure and HLA in healthy donors. Researchers ran the PCR with 60 Vbeta and 13 Jbeta primers. Libraries were prepared by immunoSEQ multiplex PCR; TCRdb keeps only in-frame clonotypes and omits some of them. The sample has about 160,000 clones, more than 70% seen once. Sequenced material: PBMCs. These receptors came from a woman in her forties or fifties in good health and CMV-seropositive.

The V gene is TRBV5-8, the J gene TRBJ1-2; no definite D call. The CDR3 sequence is 13 residues long. Trimming shortened V by 2 bases and J by 4 bases, and 9 bases separated the two germline ends. In germline, CDR1 is SGHTS, CDR2 YDEGEE. CDR3 nucleotide sequence: TGTGCCAGCAGCTTAGGCTGGAGCTATGGCTACACCTTC. Residues: CASSLGWSYGYTF.

In its sample, this clone was seen once. The V and J genes are TRBV4-2 and TRBJ2-7, with 14 bases lining up with TRBD2. Germline trimming cut 0 bases from V and 3 bases from J; bases unmatched to any gene: 7. Germline loops: CDR1 LGHNA, CDR2 YNFKEQ. This CDR3 has 18 residues. CDR3 in amino acids: CASSQDRGLAGGNYEQYF. CDR3 bases: TGTGCCAGCAGCCAAGATCGCGGACTAGCGGGGGGAAACTACGAGCAGTACTTC.

The rearrangement joins TRBV7-2 to TRBJ2-1; 9 bases align to TRBD2. CDR3 length: 16 amino acids. Germline V lookup: CDR1 SGHTA, CDR2 FQGNSA. Trimming cost V 5 bases and J 9 bases; bases outside gene matches: 14. CDR3 DNA sequence: TGTGCCAGCAGCCCCCTAGCGGGAACAGGGTTCGGTGAGCAGTTCTTC. Amino acid sequence: CASSPLAGTGFGEQFF.

The chain employs TRBV27 and TRBJ1-1; D gene uncertain. V was trimmed by 4 bases and J by 8 bases, leaving 14 bases between them. This CDR3 comprises 13 residues. From germline, CDR1 is MNHEY and CDR2 SMNVEV (reference sequence). The CDR3 region is CASSSTMAEEAFF. As DNA, the CDR3 is TGTGCCAGCAGTTCAACCATGGCAGAAGAAGCTTTCTTT.

The genes are TRBV10-3 and TRBJ2-3, with D tentatively TRBD1 (5 bases). V was trimmed by 4 bases and J by 2 bases, leaving 13 bases between them. Germline V lookup: CDR1 ENHRY, CDR2 SYGVKD. This CDR3 spans 15 amino acids. The CDR3 DNA reads TGTGCCATCAGTGGTAACAGGACAAACACAGATACGCAGTATTTT. This encodes CAISGNRTNTDTQYF.

The chain combines TRBV27 with TRBJ1-5; the match to TRBD1 covers 11 bases. CDR1 is MNHEY and CDR2 is SMNVEV in the germline V gene (reference sequence). The CDR3 covers 15 residues. After removal of 8 bases from V and 4 bases from J, the junction contained 7 bases not matched to a gene. The chain's CDR3 is CASGPGTGGNQPQHF. CDR3 nucleotide sequence: TGTGCCAGCGGTCCCGGGACAGGGGGTAATCAGCCCCAGCATTTT.

The V call is TRBV4-1, the J call TRBJ2-2; no definite D call. Trimming stripped 0 bases from V and 1 base from J, with 9 bases between. The CDR3 runs to 16 residues. The germline gives CDR1 MGHRA, CDR2 YSYEKL. The CDR3 protein is CASSQDLNRNTGELFF. The DNA for the CDR3 is TGCGCCAGCAGCCAAGATCTGAACAGGAACACCGGGGAGCTGTTTTTT.

The chain recombines TRBV19 with TRBJ2-7, with a tentative D call TRBD1 (6 bases). This CDR3 has 14 residues. CDR1 and CDR2 from the germline V gene are LNHDA and SQIVND (reference sequence). Trimming removed 3 bases at V and 2 bases at J, with 11 bases between. CDR3 in amino acids: CASSIGQTAYEQYF. The CDR3, as DNA: TGTGCCAGTAGTATCGGACAGACCGCCTACGAGCAGTACTTC.

This clone was detected once. The V gene is TRBV7-9, the J gene TRBJ1-1; tentatively, D is TRBD1 (6 bases). The CDR3 is 14 amino acids. Germline values: CDR1 SEHNR, CDR2 FQNEAQ (reference sequence). V was pared by 8 bases and J by 4 bases, with 17 bases between. In nucleotides, the CDR3 is TGTGCCAGCGAATTGGGGGGGGCGGCCACTGAAGCTTTCTTT. This sequence encodes CASELGGAATEAFF.

The V gene is TRBV6-1, the J gene TRBJ1-1; 8 bases are shared with TRBD1. CDR3 length equals 15 residues. Trimming cost V 7 bases and J 3 bases; bases outside gene matches: 10. CDR1 is MNHNS and CDR2 is SASEGT in the germline V gene. The CDR3: CASNWSGQGDTEAFF. DNA for the CDR3: TGTGCCAGCAACTGGAGCGGACAGGGCGACACTGAAGCTTTCTTT.

This clone occurred once. The chain couples TRBV9 to TRBJ2-1; 8 bases line up with TRBD1. CDR1 SGDLS and CDR2 YYNGEE come from the germline V gene. The CDR3 contains 14 residues. The V segment lost 3 bases and the J segment 4 bases; nucleotides outside the gene matches: 3. The CDR3, as DNA: TGTGCCAGCAGCGCAGGGGGCGGGTACAATGAGCAGTTCTTC. Amino acid sequence: CASSAGGGYNEQFF.

V usage is TRBV7-2 and J usage is TRBJ2-5; 13 nucleotides match TRBD2. Per the germline V gene, CDR1 is SGHTA and CDR2 is FQGNSA. Unmatched junction bases numbered 5, after V lost 2 bases and J lost 5 bases. The CDR3 is 16 amino acids. Here the CDR3 reads CASSLTSGGVPETQYF. For the CDR3, the DNA is TGTGCCAGCAGCTTAACTAGCGGGGGGGTCCCGGAGACCCAGTACTTC.

The genes are TRBV15 and TRBJ2-1, with 11 bases lining up with TRBD1. The CDR3 covers 15 residues. Trimming cost V 1 base and J 9 bases; bases outside gene matches: 5. Per germline, CDR1 LNHNV and CDR2 YYDKDF (reference sequence). CDR3 loop: CATSRARTGGSEQFF. The CDR3 DNA reads TGTGCCACCAGCAGAGCCAGGACAGGGGGCAGTGAGCAGTTCTTC.

This clone was recorded a few times. V and J are TRBV29-1 and TRBJ1-5; 8 bases map to TRBD1. V shed 6 bases and J 5 bases; nucleotides not matched to a gene: 9. The CDR3 has 14 amino acids. The germline CDR1 and CDR2 sequences are SQVTM and ANQGSEA. CDR3: CSVNEDRGDQPQHF. CDR3 bases: TGCAGCGTGAACGAAGACAGGGGAGATCAGCCCCAGCATTTT.

V is TRBV27 and J is TRBJ2-5; 10 bases map to TRBD1. The end of the DNA aligns better with TRBJ2-7, so the J call may be wrong. The CDR3 length is 16 residues. Germline V gives CDR1 MNHEY, CDR2 SMNVEV (reference sequence). The CDR3, as DNA: TGTGCCAGCAGTCCACACGGGACAGGGGCATACTACGAGCAGTACTTC. This gives the protein CASSPHGTGAYYEQYF.

A single count supports this clone. The chain carries TRBV28 and TRBJ2-4, with TRBD2 as a possible D gene (6 bases). CDR1 is MDHEN and CDR2 is SYDVKM in the germline V gene. The CDR3 length is 15 residues. Trimming removed 8 bases from V and 5 bases from J, with 19 bases in between. This CDR3 reads CASGSLGWGENIQYF. In DNA form, the CDR3 reads TGTGCCAGCGGGTCGCTCGGGTGGGGGGAAAACATTCAGTACTTC.

The chain employs TRBV5-1 and TRBJ2-3, with D possibly TRBD2 on 6 matching bases. Germline assignment: CDR1 SGHRS and CDR2 YFSETQ. The CDR3 consists of 14 residues. Trimming cost V 4 bases and J 8 bases, with 17 bases left between them. CDR3 sequence reads: CASSPREGLSTQYF. CDR3 in DNA: TGCGCCAGCAGCCCTCGAGAGGGACTGAGTACGCAGTATTTT.

The genes are TRBV6-1 and TRBJ2-2; D is unresolved. V shed 7 bases and J shed 0 bases, with 9 bases lying between them. Looked up from germline, CDR1 is MNHNS and CDR2 is SASEGT. This CDR3 has 14 residues. The CDR3 spells CASKTRSNTGELFF. In DNA, the CDR3 is TGTGCCAGCAAGACGCGGTCGAACACCGGGGAGCTGTTTTTT.

This chain uses TRBV7-9 with TRBJ2-1; TRBD2 matches at 9 bases. The CDR3 consists of 18 residues. V trimming: 5 bases; J trimming: 2 bases; junction bases outside the gene matches: 13. CDR1 SEHNR and CDR2 FQNEAQ come from the germline V gene (reference sequence). The CDR3 protein is CASSRITSTSGAYNEQFF. The CDR3 DNA is TGTGCCAGCAGCAGAATTACCTCGACTAGCGGAGCCTACAATGAGCAGTTCTTC. Full variable domain (outside the CDR3, taken from reference TRBV7-9 and TRBJ2-1): DTGVSQNPRHKITKRGQNVTFRCDPISEHNRLYWYRQTLGQGPEFLTYFQNEAQLEKSRLLSDRFSAERPKGSFSTLEIQRTEQGDSAMYLCASSRITSTSGAYNEQFFGPGTRLTVL.

The V gene is TRBV28, the J gene TRBJ1-6, with 8 bases lining up with TRBD1. Germline CDR1 and CDR2: MDHEN and SYDVKM. This CDR3 is built from 14 residues. Unmatched junction bases numbered 7, after V lost 5 bases and J lost 10 bases. The CDR3 DNA follows: TGTGCCAGCAGTCCAGACAGGGGAGTATCACCCCTCCACTTT. This encodes CASSPDRGVSPLHF.

The chain is built from TRBV19 and TRBJ1-1; 8 nucleotides align to TRBD1. The CDR3 has 16 residues. The V segment lost 5 bases and the J segment 4 bases; nucleotides outside the gene matches: 12. Germline lookup yields CDR1 LNHDA and CDR2 SQIVND (reference sequence). The CDR3 is CASSATRGRGATEAFF. The CDR3 DNA reads as TGTGCCAGTAGTGCGACCAGGGGGCGCGGTGCCACTGAAGCTTTCTTT.

The chain joins TRBV6-5 to TRBJ1-2; 7 bases agree with TRBD1. In germline, CDR1 is MNHEY, CDR2 SVGAGI. This CDR3 region has 12 residues. V trimming: 6 bases; J trimming: 6 bases; junction bases outside the gene matches: 4. This chain's CDR3 is CASRSQGNGYTF. The CDR3 region has the DNA TGTGCCAGCAGATCACAGGGGAATGGCTACACCTTC.

J is TRBJ2-3 and V is TRBV27; 13 bases align to TRBD2. This CDR3 is built from 15 residues. V dropped 5 bases and J dropped 5; count of bases not matched to a gene: 4. From germline, CDR1 is MNHEY and CDR2 SMNVEV (reference sequence). CDR3: CASSLGTSGEDTQYF. DNA of the CDR3: TGTGCCAGCAGTCTAGGGACTAGCGGGGAAGATACGCAGTATTTT.

This chain uses TRBV7-2 with TRBJ2-3; 9 positions agree with TRBD2. Germline V gene sequence: CDR1 SGHTA, CDR2 FQGNSA. The CDR3 contains 14 residues. V was clipped by 6 bases and J by 4 bases; unmatched bases: 5. The CDR3 is CASRHRTSADTQYF. The CDR3 DNA follows: TGTGCCAGCAGACACCGGACTAGCGCAGATACGCAGTATTTT.